These T cell receptor beta chains were read from a single sample in a study of cytomegalovirus exposure and HLA in healthy donors. Profiling relied on immunoSEQ multiplex PCR, and the TCRdb table lists in-frame clones only, not all of them. The repertoire holds 180,000 or so clones, with approximately 86% as singletons. The sample consisted of PBMCs. These receptor sequences come from a man younger than 45 in good health and CMV-seropositive. The CDR3 runs from the conserved cysteine through the conserved F or W. A D gene is named only where the DNA matches it firmly. The size entry is marked missing in some rows and otherwise reads once, few, many or a size class.

d_gene: -
j_gene: TRBJ2-1
abundance: -
v_gene: TRBV2
CDR3aa: CASSESLQGFNNEQFF
CDR3nt: TGTGCCAGCAGTGAATCACTACAGGGATTCAACAATGAGCAGTTCTTC

d_gene: -
j_gene: TRBJ2-7
abundance: -
v_gene: TRBV7-9
CDR3aa: CASSLRSYEQYF
CDR3nt: TGTGCCAGCAGCTTACGGTCCTACGAGCAGTACTTC

d_gene: -
j_gene: TRBJ1-1
abundance: once
v_gene: TRBV6-5
CDR3aa: CASSYLGNMNTEAFF
CDR3nt: TGTGCCAGCAGTTACTTAGGGAACATGAACACTGAAGCTTTCTTT

d_gene: -
j_gene: TRBJ1-1
abundance: -
v_gene: TRBV5-1
CDR3aa: CASSGRAAEAFF
CDR3nt: TGCGCCAGCAGCGGAAGAGCGGCTGAAGCTTTCTTT

d_gene: -
j_gene: TRBJ2-1
abundance: -
v_gene: TRBV5-1
CDR3aa: CASSLKGDYNEQFF
CDR3nt: TGCGCCAGCAGCTTAAAGGGGGACTACAATGAGCAGTTCTTC

d_gene: -
j_gene: TRBJ2-7
abundance: -
v_gene: TRBV9
CDR3aa: CASSVRGVGEQYF
CDR3nt: TGTGCCAGCAGCGTAAGGGGGGTGGGAGAGCAGTACTTC

d_gene: -
j_gene: TRBJ2-1
abundance: -
v_gene: TRBV28
CDR3aa: CASGTGDQYNEQFF
CDR3nt: TGTGCCAGCGGTACAGGTGACCAATACAATGAGCAGTTCTTC

d_gene: -
j_gene: TRBJ1-2
abundance: -
v_gene: TRBV28
CDR3aa: CASSPSPGLVYGYTF
CDR3nt: TGTGCCAGCAGTCCCTCTCCGGGCCTTGTTTATGGCTACACCTTC

d_gene: -
j_gene: TRBJ2-7
abundance: -
v_gene: TRBV6-5
CDR3aa: CASRHPQEKQYF
CDR3nt: TGTGCCAGCAGGCACCCCCAGGAGAAGCAGTACTTC

d_gene: -
j_gene: TRBJ1-6
abundance: few
v_gene: TRBV13
CDR3aa: CASSLGRYSPLHF
CDR3nt: TGTGCCAGCAGCTTAGGGAGATATTCACCCCTCCACTTT

d_gene: -
j_gene: TRBJ2-2
abundance: -
v_gene: TRBV28
CDR3aa: CASRRTGSGSTGELFF
CDR3nt: TGTGCCAGCAGACGAACAGGGAGCGGGTCCACCGGGGAGCTGTTTTTT

d_gene: -
j_gene: TRBJ2-7
abundance: -
v_gene: TRBV5-1
CDR3aa: CASSHGLEQYF
CDR3nt: TGCGCCAGCAGCCATGGTTTGGAGCAGTACTTC

d_gene: -
j_gene: TRBJ2-1
abundance: few
v_gene: TRBV11-2
CDR3aa: CASSFGEARVDEQFF
CDR3nt: TGTGCCAGCAGCTTCGGTGAGGCTAGAGTGGATGAGCAGTTCTTC

d_gene: -
j_gene: TRBJ1-5
abundance: -
v_gene: TRBV4-1
CDR3aa: CASSQGQGPSNQPQHF
CDR3nt: TGCGCCAGCAGCCAAGGCCAGGGGCCGAGCAATCAGCCCCAGCATTTT

d_gene: -
j_gene: TRBJ2-2
abundance: -
v_gene: TRBV11-3
CDR3aa: CASSLEEVGTGELFF
CDR3nt: TGTGCCAGCAGCTTAGAAGAGGTGGGGACCGGGGAGCTGTTTTTT

d_gene: -
j_gene: TRBJ1-2
abundance: -
v_gene: TRBV5-1
CDR3aa: CASSYITGLGGYTF
CDR3nt: TGCGCCAGCAGCTACATTACAGGTTTAGGAGGCTACACCTTC

d_gene: TRBD1
j_gene: TRBJ1-3
abundance: -
v_gene: TRBV7-2
CDR3aa: CASSETGTGAGNTIYF
CDR3nt: TGTGCCAGCAGCGAAACCGGGACAGGGGCCGGAAACACCATATATTTT

d_gene: -
j_gene: TRBJ1-5
abundance: -
v_gene: TRBV28
CDR3aa: CASKPAPNSNQPQHF
CDR3nt: TGTGCCAGCAAGCCCGCCCCTAATAGCAATCAGCCCCAGCATTTT

d_gene: -
j_gene: TRBJ2-6
abundance: -
v_gene: TRBV19
CDR3aa: CASNPGASGANVLTF
CDR3nt: TGTGCCAGTAACCCCGGAGCCTCTGGGGCCAACGTCCTGACTTTC

d_gene: TRBD1
j_gene: TRBJ2-3
abundance: -
v_gene: TRBV7-2
CDR3aa: CASIRTGTSTDTQYF
CDR3nt: TGTGCCAGCATTCGGACAGGTACTAGCACAGATACGCAGTATTTT

d_gene: -
j_gene: TRBJ1-1
abundance: -
v_gene: TRBV7-6
CDR3aa: CASSLAQGFEAFF
CDR3nt: TGTGCCAGCAGCTTAGCGCAGGGGTTTGAAGCTTTCTTT

d_gene: TRBD2
j_gene: TRBJ2-7
abundance: -
v_gene: TRBV28
CDR3aa: CASSAGLAGGPSSVYEQYF
CDR3nt: TGTGCCAGCAGTGCCGGACTAGCGGGAGGCCCCTCCTCTGTCTACGAGCAGTACTTC

d_gene: -
j_gene: TRBJ1-6
abundance: -
v_gene: TRBV9
CDR3aa: CASSRSGEGNSPLHF
CDR3nt: TGTGCCAGCAGCAGATCAGGGGAAGGCAATTCACCCCTCCACTTT

d_gene: TRBD1
j_gene: TRBJ2-7
abundance: -
v_gene: TRBV27
CDR3aa: CASSLLSPTGGSYEQYF
CDR3nt: TGTGCCAGCAGTTTACTCTCTCCGACAGGGGGCTCGTACGAGCAGTACTTC

d_gene: -
j_gene: TRBJ1-3
abundance: -
v_gene: TRBV6-6
CDR3aa: CASRSDSRNTIYF
CDR3nt: TGTGCCAGCAGGTCAGACAGCCGAAACACCATATATTTT

d_gene: -
j_gene: TRBJ1-1
abundance: -
v_gene: TRBV6-5
CDR3aa: CASSQTVLNTEAFF
CDR3nt: TGTGCCAGCAGCCAGACAGTGCTGAACACTGAAGCTTTCTTT

d_gene: -
j_gene: TRBJ1-2
abundance: -
v_gene: TRBV7-2
CDR3aa: CASSPTNYGYTF
CDR3nt: TGTGCCAGCAGCCCTACTAACTATGGCTACACCTTC

d_gene: TRBD1
j_gene: TRBJ2-3
abundance: -
v_gene: TRBV7-6
CDR3aa: CASSSGRGLPDTQYF
CDR3nt: TGTGCCAGCAGCAGCGGCAGGGGGCTTCCAGATACGCAGTATTTT

d_gene: TRBD1
j_gene: TRBJ1-1
abundance: -
v_gene: TRBV12-5
CDR3aa: CASGSGGGTEAFF
CDR3nt: TGTGCTAGTGGTTCAGGGGGCGGAACTGAAGCTTTCTTT

d_gene: TRBD1
j_gene: TRBJ1-2
abundance: -
v_gene: TRBV6-5
CDR3aa: CASSSPDRAHGYTF
CDR3nt: TGTGCCAGCAGTTCCCCGGACAGGGCCCATGGCTACACCTTC